Following are 22 T cell receptor beta chains from one sample sequenced in a study of immune evolution from preneoplasia to lung adenocarcinoma. Sequencing was performed with immunoSEQ multiplex PCR; in TCRdb, only in-frame clones are kept and a portion is missing. The sample includes about 5,700 clones, 65% to 80% seen only once; the top ten take around 13%. The sample comprised FFPE adjacent normal lung tissue. Every receptor here comes from a person between 65 and 79 years old with lung adenocarcinoma.

The chain couples TRBV7-2 to TRBJ2-5; D may be TRBD2 (6 bases). The V end was cut by 7 bases, the J end by 2 bases, with 14 bases between. The CDR3 totals 14 residues. Germline loops: CDR1 SGHTA, CDR2 FQGNSA. The CDR3 nucleotides are TGTGCCAGCACCTCAATGGGGACTCAAGAGACCCAGTACTTC. As protein: CASTSMGTQETQYF.

The J gene is TRBJ2-5, the V gene TRBV29-1, with D hard to call. Germline values: CDR1 SQVTM, CDR2 ANQGSEA. This CDR3 is built from 12 residues. V was clipped by 2 bases and J by 5 bases, with 9 bases between them. The CDR3 protein is CSVESEWETQYF. Written as DNA, the CDR3 is TGCAGCGTTGAATCAGAATGGGAGACCCAGTACTTC.

V gene TRBV28 combines with J gene TRBJ2-7; D gene unclear. From germline, CDR1 is MDHEN and CDR2 SYDVKM. The CDR3 contains 13 residues. The germline V and J ends were trimmed by 9 bases and 4 bases, with 16 bases remaining between them. CDR3 amino acids: CASLGRYMYEQYF. CDR3 DNA sequence: TGTGCCAGTTTAGGCCGTTACATGTACGAGCAGTACTTC.

The chain joins TRBV29-1 to TRBJ2-7; a possible D gene is TRBD2 (6 bases). The germline gives CDR1 SQVTM, CDR2 ANQGSEA. Trimming cost V 6 bases and J 3 bases, with 15 bases left between them. The CDR3 is 13 residues long. CDR3 residues: CSVVVTSFYEQYF. CDR3 DNA: TGCAGCGTCGTCGTGACTAGTTTCTACGAGCAGTACTTC.

This clone was picked up a small number of times. The J gene is TRBJ1-4, the V gene TRBV6-5, with 7 bases identical to TRBD1. The germline gives CDR1 MNHEY, CDR2 SVGAGI. The CDR3 runs 14 residues. V lost 6 bases, J lost 7 bases, and 8 bases stayed unmatched. CDR3 in amino acids: CASSSTGASEKLFF. For the CDR3, the DNA is TGTGCCAGCAGCTCCACAGGGGCGAGTGAAAAACTGTTTTTT.

The CDR3 DNA follows: TGTGCCAGCAGCCGGTGGGGGACGGTAGAAGAGACCCAGTACTTC. This translates into CASSRWGTVEETQYF. The chain uses TRBV9 and TRBJ2-5; possibly TRBD1 or TRBD2 for D (5 bases each). The CDR3 consists of 15 residues. Germline loops: CDR1 SGDLS, CDR2 YYNGEE. V lost 4 bases to trimming and J lost 3 bases, with 16 bases between them.

Only a few counts were recorded for this clone. This chain connects TRBV7-9 to TRBJ2-4; perhaps TRBD2 as D (5 bases). The CDR3 totals 13 residues. Per germline, CDR1 SEHNR and CDR2 FQNEAQ (reference sequence). With 0 bases removed from V and 9 bases from J, the gap between germline ends came to 9 bases. The CDR3: CASSLAGAIIQYF. CDR3 nucleotides: TGTGCCAGCAGCTTAGCGGGAGCAATCATTCAGTACTTC.

Turning to this clone: A junction end diverges from the germline sequence, so it may reflect a read error. The V gene is TRBV23-1, the J gene TRBJ2-7; maybe TRBD1 (6 bases). TRBV23-1 is an open reading frame, and its role is uncertain. The CDR3 runs 14 residues. The CDR3 reads CASSQSYCWGPILF. The CDR3 region has the DNA TGCGCCAGCAGTCAATCCTATTGCTGGGGGCCCATCCTCTTC.

The V call is TRBV7-9, the J call TRBJ1-1, with TRBD1 matching 7 bases. Germline V gene lookup returns CDR1 SEHNR and CDR2 FQNEAQ (reference sequence). With 5 bases clipped from V and 2 bases from J, the junction kept 5 bases outside the gene matches. The CDR3 totals 14 residues. The CDR3 bases are TGTGCCAGCAGCCCCACAGGGGTTAACACTGAAGCTTTCTTT. It yields the protein CASSPTGVNTEAFF.

The chain employs TRBV5-4 and TRBJ1-1; D remains ambiguous. Germline CDR1 and CDR2: SGHNT and YYREEE (reference sequence). Trimming took 0 bases from V and 1 from J, leaving 10 bases between them. The length of the CDR3 is 15 residues. The CDR3 region has the DNA TGTGCCAGCAGCTTGGATCGGGGTAAGAACACTGAAGCTTTCTTT. This translates into CASSLDRGKNTEAFF.

The chain uses TRBV7-2 and TRBJ2-3; D remains ambiguous. The V end was cut by 4 bases, the J end by 0 bases, with 8 bases between. CDR3 size: 14 residues. The V gene's germline CDR1 is SGHTA and CDR2 FQGNSA. The CDR3 is CASSSSVSTDTQYF. The DNA of the CDR3 is TGTGCCAGCAGCTCCAGCGTCAGCACAGATACGCAGTATTTT.

The chain links TRBV7-8 to TRBJ2-1; 11 nucleotides align to TRBD2. This CDR3 contains 15 residues. The J segment lost 9 bases and the V segment lost 9 bases, leaving 13 bases of the junction unmatched. The germline gives CDR1 SGHVS, CDR2 FQNEAQ. DNA for the CDR3: TGTGCCAGTAGCGCAAGTAGCGGGGGGGCAGGTGAGCAGTTCTTC. The encoded protein is CASSASSGGAGEQFF.

This clone was picked up one time. V gene TRBV7-2 combines with J gene TRBJ2-2; D is unclear. The CDR3 spans 14 residues. The germline V and J ends were trimmed by 10 bases and 4 bases, with 16 bases remaining between them. Germline CDR1 is SGHTA and CDR2 is FQGNSA. CDR3 amino acids: CATGVVLSTGELFF. The CDR3 DNA follows: TGTGCCACCGGCGTAGTGTTGAGCACCGGGGAGCTGTTTTTT.

J is TRBJ1-1 and V is TRBV29-1; D not certain. From germline, CDR1 is SQVTM and CDR2 ANQGSEA. This CDR3 is 14 amino acids long. Trimming took 6 bases from V and 1 from J, leaving 15 bases between them. CDR3 residues: CSVLGKGRNTEAFF. The CDR3 bases are TGCAGCGTCCTGGGAAAGGGAAGGAACACTGAAGCTTTCTTT.

The chain employs TRBV15 and TRBJ2-7, with D unclear. Germline V gene sequence: CDR1 LNHNV, CDR2 YYDKDF (reference sequence). V lost 3 bases, J lost 0 bases, and 6 bases lay in between. CDR3 length equals 13 residues. This CDR3 is CATSRDASYEQYF. The CDR3 DNA is TGTGCCACCAGCAGGGACGCCTCCTACGAGCAGTACTTC.

The J gene is TRBJ2-1, the V gene TRBV7-8, with 15 bases matching TRBD2. The ends lost 4 bases at V and 7 bases at J; junction bases unmatched: 5. CDR3 size: 16 residues. The germline V gene encodes CDR1 SGHVS and CDR2 FQNEAQ. The CDR3 here is CASSSGLAGGRNEQFF. CDR3 nucleotides: TGTGCCAGCAGCTCGGGACTAGCGGGGGGAAGGAATGAGCAGTTCTTC.

V usage is TRBV7-3 and J usage is TRBJ2-5, with 9 bases that match TRBD2. Unmatched junction bases numbered 10, after V lost 6 bases and J lost 5 bases. This CDR3 spans 15 amino acids. Germline V gene lookup returns CDR1 SGHTA and CDR2 FQGTGA. The CDR3 protein is CASSDRRGGQETQYF. The CDR3 bases are TGTGCCAGCAGTGACAGGCGGGGGGGCCAGGAGACCCAGTACTTC.

The V gene is TRBV6-5, the J gene TRBJ2-2; no clear D gene. V lost 0 bases and J 1 base, leaving 6 bases between the germline ends. The CDR3 totals 15 residues. Per the germline V gene, CDR1 is MNHEY and CDR2 is SVGAGI. CDR3 in DNA: TGTGCCAGCAGTTACTCACCGGGGAACACCGGGGAGCTGTTTTTT. Amino acid sequence: CASSYSPGNTGELFF.

This chain links TRBV2 with TRBJ2-7; unclear D gene. The V end lost 6 bases, the J end lost 2 bases, and 11 bases lay between the germline ends. This CDR3 is 13 amino acids long. The germline CDR1 and CDR2 sequences are SNHLY and FYNNEI. CDR3 region: CASSGTQAYEQYF. Written as DNA, the CDR3 is TGTGCCAGCAGCGGTACGCAAGCCTACGAGCAGTACTTC.

CDR3 residues: CAQDRGQNEQYF. The CDR3 DNA follows: TGTGCCCAGGACAGGGGGCAAAACGAGCAGTACTTC. This chain connects TRBV30 to TRBJ2-7, with 11 bases fitting TRBD1. The junction had 5 bases not matched to a gene; V was cut back by 8 bases and J by 5 bases. The CDR3 extends over 12 amino acids. In germline, CDR1 is GTSNPN, CDR2 SVGIG (reference sequence). Based on the CDR3 plus reference TRBV30 and TRBJ2-7, the full variable domain is SQTIHQWPATLVQPVGSPLSLECTVEGTSNPNLYWYRQAAGRGLQLLFYSVGIGQISSEVPQNLSASRPQDRQFILSSKKLLLSDSGFYLCAQDRGQNEQYFGPGTRLTVT.

The CDR3 region has the DNA TGTGCCAGCAGCTTACCGACAGGGGACGGCTACACCTTC. Encoded protein: CASSLPTGDGYTF. V is TRBV5-6 and J is TRBJ1-2, with 8 nucleotides matching TRBD1. This CDR3 region has 13 residues. Germline CDR1 and CDR2: SGHDT and YYEEEE. V trimming: 2 bases; J trimming: 8 bases; junction bases outside the gene matches: 5.

The J gene is TRBJ1-5, the V gene TRBV6-6; TRBD1 might be the D (6 bases). V lost 7 bases to trimming and J lost 1 base, with 8 bases between them. Germline loops: CDR1 MNHNY, CDR2 SVGAGI (reference sequence). This CDR3 is built from 13 residues. CDR3: CASNRESNQPQHF. The CDR3 bases are TGTGCCAGCAACAGGGAGAGCAATCAGCCCCAGCATTTT.